Following are 14 T cell receptor beta chains from one sample sequenced in a study of CD4+ T cells in melanoma. TCRdb's table, derived via immunoSEQ multiplex PCR, lists solely in-frame clones and lacks some. The sample includes 45,000 or so clones, approximately 92% seen only once; the top ten take 12%. Sequenced input: peripheral blood. All receptors derive from a human donor with melanoma.

V usage is TRBV6-5 and J usage is TRBJ2-7; D is perhaps TRBD2 (6 bases). This CDR3 region has 16 residues. Deletions cut 3 bases from V and 2 bases from J, with 17 bases between. Germline values: CDR1 MNHEY, CDR2 SVGAGI. The CDR3 loop reads CASSYWASREPYEQYF. The CDR3 region has the DNA TGTGCCAGCAGTTATTGGGCTAGCCGGGAGCCCTACGAGCAGTACTTC.

Here the CDR3 DNA reads TGCAGTGCGTTACTAGCAGATACGCAGTATTTT. Its protein is CSALLADTQYF. This chain links TRBV20-1 with TRBJ2-3; perhaps TRBD2 as D (5 bases). CDR3 size: 11 residues. Germline V CDR1 and CDR2: DFQATT, SNEGSKA (reference sequence). The V end was cut by 6 bases, the J end by 4 bases, with 8 bases between.

This clone was seen just once. The chain links TRBV4-2 to TRBJ2-2, with D possibly TRBD2 on 7 matching bases. CDR3 length: 16 residues. Germline V gives CDR1 LGHNA, CDR2 YNFKEQ. V shed 3 bases and J shed 3 bases, with 14 bases lying between them. The CDR3 sequence: CASSQGGGGHTGELFF. In DNA form, the CDR3 reads TGTGCCAGCAGCCAGGGGGGAGGGGGTCACACCGGGGAGCTGTTTTTT.

The V call is TRBV7-9, the J call TRBJ2-7; no clear D. CDR1 and CDR2 from the germline V gene are SEHNR and FQNEAQ (reference sequence). Trimming left V 1 base short and J 5 bases short, with 12 bases between. The CDR3 has 14 residues. CDR3 bases: TGTGCCAGCAGCTTAGTATCGTCCATGGACGAGCAGTACTTC. Translation gives CASSLVSSMDEQYF.

The rearrangement uses TRBV30 and TRBJ2-3; D is perhaps TRBD2 (7 bases). The CDR3 consists of 14 residues. The germline gives CDR1 GTSNPN, CDR2 SVGIG (reference sequence). V lost 2 bases, J lost 5 bases, and 14 bases lay in between. The CDR3 coding sequence is TGTGCCTGGAGTAGGGGGGGTCCGCTAGATACGCAGTATTTT. It yields the protein CAWSRGGPLDTQYF.

J is TRBJ1-1 and V is TRBV18, with D unclear. The CDR3 covers 13 residues. V dropped 1 base and J dropped 7 bases, with 10 bases sitting between them. Germline V CDR1 and CDR2: KGHSH, LQKENI. DNA of the CDR3: TGTGCCAGCTCACCACAGGCGAGTGGTGAAGCTTTCTTT. Translated: CASSPQASGEAFF.

This clone appeared a few times. The rearrangement joins TRBV27 to TRBJ1-2; 8 bases are shared with TRBD1. The CDR3 is 14 residues long. From germline, CDR1 is MNHEY and CDR2 SMNVEV (reference sequence). V dropped 7 bases and J dropped 0; count of bases not matched to a gene: 4. The CDR3, as DNA: TGTGCCAGCACTTCGGGACAGGCTAACTATGGCTACACCTTC. Translated: CASTSGQANYGYTF.

A few counts support this clone. This sequence joins TRBV7-8 and TRBJ2-5; the D gene is possibly TRBD1 (6 bases). Germline lookup yields CDR1 SGHVS and CDR2 FQNEAQ. The CDR3 covers 14 residues. V lost 3 bases and J lost 5, with 13 bases in between. DNA of the CDR3: TGTGCCAGCAGCTTGAGGGGGTTTGGGGAGACCCAGTACTTC. It codes for CASSLRGFGETQYF.

The chain couples TRBV6-5 to TRBJ1-1; weak D call: TRBD1 (6 bases). CDR1 and CDR2 (germline): MNHEY, SVGAGI. V lost 0 bases to trimming and J lost 6 bases, with 14 bases between them. The CDR3 is 15 residues long. CDR3 bases: TGTGCCAGCAGTTACTCGTGGGGGCGCCATTCTGAAGCTTTCTTT. It translates to CASSYSWGRHSEAFF.

This chain connects TRBV4-2 to TRBJ1-5, with TRBD1 matching 9 bases. CDR1 and CDR2 (germline): LGHNA, YNFKEQ. This CDR3 region has 15 residues. V shed 1 base, J shed 4 bases, and the junction held 2 bases outside the gene matches. CDR3 amino acids: CASSQGTGVNQPQHF. The CDR3 nucleotides read TGTGCCAGCAGCCAAGGGACAGGGGTTAATCAGCCCCAGCATTTT.

This chain uses TRBV29-1 with TRBJ1-4; no firm D call. Looked up from germline, CDR1 is SQVTM and CDR2 is ANQGSEA. This CDR3 region has 13 residues. Trimming took off 2 bases at V and 7 bases at J, with 11 bases between the two ends. The CDR3 sequence: CSVERGVGEKLFF. For the CDR3, the DNA is TGCAGCGTTGAACGGGGAGTTGGTGAAAAACTGTTTTTT.

This chain joins TRBV28 and TRBJ1-1; 9 bases agree with TRBD1. CDR3 length: 14 amino acids. The V segment lost 6 bases and the J segment 4 bases; nucleotides outside the gene matches: 6. Germline CDR1 MDHEN, CDR2 SYDVKM. CDR3 loop: CASRPGTGTTEAFF. Here the CDR3 DNA reads TGTGCCAGCAGACCCGGGACAGGGACCACTGAAGCTTTCTTT.

This clone appeared once. The chain links TRBV6-5 to TRBJ2-1; D is possibly TRBD1 (6 bases). The CDR3 has 14 amino acids. The germline V and J ends were trimmed by 2 bases and 12 bases, with 17 bases remaining between them. From germline, CDR1 is MNHEY and CDR2 SVGAGI. Here the CDR3 DNA reads TGTGCCAGCAGTTACGAGGGACATGTCGACCCGCAGTTCTTC. Translated, it gives CASSYEGHVDPQFF.

The genes are TRBV15 and TRBJ1-5; D remains unclear. In germline, CDR1 is LNHNV, CDR2 YYDKDF (reference sequence). Trimming cost V 1 base and J 3 bases, with 13 bases left between them. This CDR3 region has 16 residues. CDR3 region: CATSRGGVAFNQPQHF. Here the CDR3 DNA reads TGTGCCACCAGCAGAGGGGGAGTGGCCTTCAATCAGCCCCAGCATTTT.